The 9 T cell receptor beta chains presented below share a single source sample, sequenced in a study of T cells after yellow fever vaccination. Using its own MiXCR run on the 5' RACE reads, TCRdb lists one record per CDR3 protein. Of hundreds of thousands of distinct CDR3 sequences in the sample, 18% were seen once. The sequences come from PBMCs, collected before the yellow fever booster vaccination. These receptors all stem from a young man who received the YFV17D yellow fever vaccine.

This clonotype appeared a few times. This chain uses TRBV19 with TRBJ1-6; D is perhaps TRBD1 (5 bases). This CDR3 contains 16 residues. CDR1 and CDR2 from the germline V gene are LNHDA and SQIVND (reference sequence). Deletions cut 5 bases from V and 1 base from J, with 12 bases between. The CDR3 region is CASSPQGVSYNSPLHF. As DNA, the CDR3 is TGTGCCAGTAGTCCCCAAGGGGTATCCTATAATTCACCCCTCCACTTT.

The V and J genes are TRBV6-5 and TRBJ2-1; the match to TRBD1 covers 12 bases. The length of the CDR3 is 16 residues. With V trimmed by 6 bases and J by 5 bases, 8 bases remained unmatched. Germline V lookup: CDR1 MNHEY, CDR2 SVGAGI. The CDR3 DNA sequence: TGTGCCAGCAGCCCGGGACAGGGGGCGAGACACAATGAGCAGTTCTTC. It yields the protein CASSPGQGARHNEQFF.

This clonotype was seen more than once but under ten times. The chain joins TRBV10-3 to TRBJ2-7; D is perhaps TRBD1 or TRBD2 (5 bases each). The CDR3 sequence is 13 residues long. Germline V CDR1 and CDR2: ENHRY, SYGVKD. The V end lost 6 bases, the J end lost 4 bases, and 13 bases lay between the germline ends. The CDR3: CAIRRDQTYEQYF. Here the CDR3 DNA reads TGTGCCATCAGGAGGGACCAGACATACGAGCAGTACTTC.

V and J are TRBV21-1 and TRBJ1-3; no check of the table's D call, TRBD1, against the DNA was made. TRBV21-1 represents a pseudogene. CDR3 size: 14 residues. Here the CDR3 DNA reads TGTGCCAGCAGCACCCCAGGGGCTGGAAACACCATATATTTT. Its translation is CASSTPGAGNTIYF.

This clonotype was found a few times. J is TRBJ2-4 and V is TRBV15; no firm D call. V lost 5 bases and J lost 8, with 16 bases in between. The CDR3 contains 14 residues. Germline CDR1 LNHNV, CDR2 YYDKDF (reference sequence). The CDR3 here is CATSLVIGSDIQYF. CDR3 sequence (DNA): TGTGCCACCAGCCTGGTCATCGGATCAGACATTCAGTACTTC.

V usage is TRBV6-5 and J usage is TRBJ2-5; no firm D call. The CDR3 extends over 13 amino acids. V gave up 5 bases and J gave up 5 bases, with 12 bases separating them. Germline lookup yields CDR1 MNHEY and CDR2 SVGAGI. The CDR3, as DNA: TGTGCCAGCAGTCTCGACGGCGGCGAGACCCAGTACTTC. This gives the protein CASSLDGGETQYF.

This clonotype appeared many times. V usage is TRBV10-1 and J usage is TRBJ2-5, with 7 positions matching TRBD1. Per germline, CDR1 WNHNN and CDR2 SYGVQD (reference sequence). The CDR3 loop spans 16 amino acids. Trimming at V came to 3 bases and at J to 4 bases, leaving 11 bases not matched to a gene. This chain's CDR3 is CASSEMGRGIGETQYF. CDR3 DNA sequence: TGCGCCAGCAGTGAAATGGGCAGGGGGATTGGAGAGACCCAGTACTTC.

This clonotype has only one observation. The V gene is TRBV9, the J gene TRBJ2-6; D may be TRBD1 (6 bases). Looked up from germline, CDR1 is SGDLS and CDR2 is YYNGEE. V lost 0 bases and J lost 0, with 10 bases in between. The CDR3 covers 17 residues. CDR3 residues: CASSVDRETSGANVLTF. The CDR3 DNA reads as TGTGCCAGCAGCGTAGACAGGGAGACCTCTGGGGCCAACGTCCTGACTTTC.

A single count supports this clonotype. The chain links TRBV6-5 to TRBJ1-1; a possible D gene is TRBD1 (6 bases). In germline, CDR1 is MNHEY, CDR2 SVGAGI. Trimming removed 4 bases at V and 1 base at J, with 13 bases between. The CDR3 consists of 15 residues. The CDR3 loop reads CASSSFPTGNTEAFF. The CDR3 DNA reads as TGTGCCAGCAGTTCTTTCCCGACAGGGAACACTGAAGCTTTCTTT.